Presented here are 17 T cell receptor beta chains from one specimen sequenced in a study of T cells in Graves' hyperthyroidism and ophthalmopathy. What was amplified from RNA transcripts were TCR beta CDR3 regions. Initially, a first-round RT-PCR of the TCR CDR3 employed the HTBI primer set. TCRdb fed the multiplex PCR reads into MiXCR, producing one record per CDR3 protein. The data hold under 600,000 distinct CDR3 sequences, with approximately 16% observed a single time. The sequencing input was blood. These receptors were obtained from a woman aged 40 to 50 with Graves' ophthalmopathy.

This clonotype turned up a few times. This chain connects TRBV7-2 to TRBJ2-7; TRBD2 aligns across 8 bases. J gave up 2 bases and V 2 bases, and 8 bases lay outside the gene matches. Looked up from germline, CDR1 is SGHTA and CDR2 is FQGNSA. This CDR3 has 16 amino acids. The CDR3 DNA follows: TGTGCCAGCAGCTTAAAAAACTCAGCGGGAGCCTACGAGCAGTACTTC. Its translation: CASSLKNSAGAYEQYF.

This clonotype was picked up many times. The rearrangement links TRBV2 to TRBJ2-2; unclear D gene. This CDR3 region has 14 residues. Germline values: CDR1 SNHLY, CDR2 FYNNEI. V lost 5 bases to trimming and J lost 3 bases, with 10 bases between them. The CDR3 sequence: CASSRYWDTGELFF. Here the CDR3 DNA reads TGTGCCAGCAGTCGATATTGGGACACCGGGGAGCTGTTTTTT.

In the case of this clonotype: This could be a read error, since a much larger clone is one nucleotide away. The gene calls are TRBV11-2 and TRBJ2-5, with D perhaps matching TRBD2 (7 bases). Germline CDR1 and CDR2: SGHAT and FQNNGV. This CDR3 spans 14 amino acids. The CDR3 bases are TGTGCCAGCAGCCCCCTCCAGGGGAGGGAGATCCAGTACTTC. This sequence encodes CASSPLQGREIQYF.

This clonotype occurred many times. This chain links TRBV20-1 with TRBJ1-5; 7 bases agree with TRBD1. The V gene end was trimmed by 4 bases and the J gene end by 0 bases; junction bases not matched to a gene: 6. The CDR3 loop spans 15 amino acids. Germline V lookup: CDR1 DFQATT, CDR2 SNEGSKA (reference sequence). The CDR3 bases are TGCAGTGCTATCACAGGGGTTATTAGCAATCAGCCCCAGCATTTT. Its protein is CSAITGVISNQPQHF.

This clonotype showed up many times. The V call is TRBV20-1, the J call TRBJ2-7; 9 nucleotides match TRBD1. The CDR3 contains 14 residues. Germline assignment: CDR1 DFQATT and CDR2 SNEGSKA (reference sequence). V was pared by 2 bases and J by 2 bases, with 4 bases of the junction left unmatched. The chain's CDR3 is CSARQTGGPYEQYF. The CDR3 bases are TGCAGTGCTAGACAGACAGGGGGACCCTACGAGCAGTACTTC.

Notes on this clonotype: This may come from a read error, since a much larger clone is one base off. This chain connects TRBV12-3 or TRBV12-4 to TRBJ2-1, with D perhaps TRBD2 (5 bases). V lost 10 bases and J lost 3, with 25 bases in between. The CDR3 loop spans 17 amino acids. The CDR3 sequence is CANRQHEGGTFYNEQFF. For the CDR3, the DNA is TGTGCCAACAGACAACACGAGGGCGGAACCTTCTACAATGAGCAGTTCTTC.

This clonotype was seen more than once but under ten times. The chain recombines TRBV11-2 with TRBJ2-5; tentatively, D is TRBD2 (6 bases). This CDR3 is built from 17 residues. The ends were cut back, 1 base at V and 3 bases at J, with 18 bases in the middle. Per germline, CDR1 SGHAT and CDR2 FQNNGV. CDR3 sequence reads: CASSLGGGLIGKETQYF. CDR3 DNA: TGTGCCAGCAGCTTAGGCGGAGGGCTGATCGGGAAAGAGACCCAGTACTTC.

The rearrangement uses TRBV27 and TRBJ1-3; D is undetermined. V lost 6 bases and J lost 4, with 10 bases in between. There are 13 residues in the CDR3. Germline CDR1 reads MNHEY; CDR2 reads SMNVEV (reference sequence). CDR3 amino acids: CASRAGLGNTIYF. CDR3 sequence (DNA): TGTGCCAGCAGGGCAGGCCTGGGAAACACCATATATTTT.

The chain combines TRBV6-1 with TRBJ1-5, with D unclear. The V and J ends lost 2 bases and 4 bases respectively, with 9 bases between them. The length of the CDR3 is 14 residues. Germline-derived CDR1 and CDR2 are MNHNS and SASEGT. CDR3 nucleotides: TGTGCCAGCAGTGAATATCTGGGAAATCAGCCCCAGCATTTT. Translating gives CASSEYLGNQPQHF.

V and J are TRBV18 and TRBJ2-6, with D possibly matching TRBD1 (7 bases). Germline CDR1 KGHSH, CDR2 LQKENI. V was pared by 6 bases and J by 0 bases, with 18 bases between. The length of the CDR3 is 18 residues. The CDR3 loop reads CASSPSGGQYSGANVLTF. CDR3 DNA sequence: TGTGCCAGCTCCCCTTCCGGGGGACAGTACTCTGGGGCCAACGTCCTGACTTTC.

This chain uses TRBV5-1 with TRBJ1-2; D possibly corresponds to TRBD1 (6 bases). Trimming cost V 0 bases and J 1 base, with 7 bases left between them. This CDR3 comprises 14 residues. The germline gives CDR1 SGHRS, CDR2 YFSETQ. The CDR3 protein is CASSLGQVNYGYTF. DNA for the CDR3: TGCGCCAGCAGCTTGGGACAGGTTAACTATGGCTACACCTTC.

V and J are TRBV4-1 and TRBJ2-7, with D uncertain. The CDR3 is made up of 13 amino acids. CDR1 MGHRA and CDR2 YSYEKL come from the germline V gene. Trimming removed 3 bases at V and 3 bases at J, with 9 bases between. In DNA form, the CDR3 reads TGCGCCAGCAGCCATAGTAGAGTCTACGAGCAGTACTTC. This codes for CASSHSRVYEQYF.

This clonotype was found many times. The genes are TRBV2 and TRBJ2-6; 10 bases map to TRBD1. CDR1 is SNHLY and CDR2 is FYNNEI in the germline V gene. This CDR3 is 17 amino acids long. The V and J ends lost 5 bases and 4 bases, in that order; junction bases with no gene match: 8. CDR3 coding DNA: TGTGCCAGCAGTTGGGACAGGGGTTCTGGGGGGGCCAACGTCCTGACTTTC. Protein product: CASSWDRGSGGANVLTF.

This clonotype has a count of ten or more. This chain uses TRBV6-6 with TRBJ1-5, with D unresolved. The CDR3 covers 12 residues. Germline values: CDR1 MNHNY, CDR2 SVGAGI (reference sequence). The V and J ends lost 2 bases and 5 bases respectively, with 4 bases between them. The CDR3 DNA follows: TGTGCCAGCAGTTACGTCGATCAGCCCCAGCATTTT. It translates to CASSYVDQPQHF.

V and J are TRBV18 and TRBJ2-1; D not certain. CDR1 and CDR2 from the germline V gene are KGHSH and LQKENI. The CDR3 loop spans 15 amino acids. Trimming removed 2 bases from V and 4 bases from J, with 12 bases in between. Here the CDR3 DNA reads TGTGCCAGCTCACCAGAGAGCTTGGGATACAATGAGCAGTTCTTC. This encodes CASSPESLGYNEQFF.

This clonotype was observed many times. The rearrangement joins TRBV7-9 to TRBJ2-1, with 7 bases aligning to TRBD1. With V trimmed by 3 bases and J by 6 bases, 8 bases remained unmatched. Germline V gene sequence: CDR1 SEHNR, CDR2 FQNEAQ (reference sequence). The CDR3 covers 15 residues. As DNA, the CDR3 is TGTGCCAGCAGCTTTACAGGGGTCCGGCTCAATGAGCAGTTCTTC. Translation gives CASSFTGVRLNEQFF.

The table lists this clonotype with a few counts. The rearrangement joins TRBV5-1 to TRBJ2-3; 9 bases map to TRBD1. Germline CDR1 reads SGHRS; CDR2 reads YFSETQ. The junction had 19 bases not matched to a gene; V was cut back by 6 bases and J by 2 bases. CDR3 size: 19 residues. CDR3 loop: CASNPHPGQGVKATDTQYF. The CDR3 nucleotides are TGCGCCAGCAACCCTCACCCGGGACAGGGAGTTAAGGCCACAGATACGCAGTATTTT.